Presented here are 10 T cell receptor beta chains from one specimen sequenced in a study of response to subunit inactivated influenza vaccine. From the RT-PCR reads, TCRdb called clonotypes with MiXCR, one entry per CDR3 protein. The table records 600,000 to 850,000 distinct CDR3 sequences, approximately 15% of them present only once. The sample consisted of PBMCs from blood, taken roughly 2 weeks before vaccination. Receptor source: a man aged 50 or older who received an inactivated influenza vaccine.

This clonotype occurred a few times. The V and J genes are TRBV20-1 and TRBJ1-2, with a weak D call TRBD1 (5 bases). V was cut by 3 bases and J by 6 bases, with 14 bases left in between. The germline CDR1 and CDR2 sequences are DFQATT and SNEGSKA (reference sequence). This CDR3 comprises 13 residues. The CDR3 protein is CSASQGPPDGYTF. In DNA form, the CDR3 reads TGCAGTGCTAGCCAGGGACCCCCCGATGGCTACACCTTC.

This clonotype was seen a few times. The chain recombines TRBV2 with TRBJ2-7; D not certain. The V and J ends lost 8 bases and 3 bases respectively, with 17 bases between them. Germline V gene lookup returns CDR1 SNHLY and CDR2 FYNNEI. This CDR3 region has 14 residues. The CDR3 loop reads CASAYSAGFYEQYF. DNA for the CDR3: TGTGCCAGCGCCTACTCGGCAGGATTCTACGAGCAGTACTTC.

The rearrangement uses TRBV4-3 and TRBJ1-2, with unresolved D. V lost 0 bases and J 4 bases, leaving 6 bases between the germline ends. Germline CDR1 and CDR2: LGHNA and YSLEER. This CDR3 is built from 13 residues. The CDR3 spells CASSQDNLYGYTF. The CDR3 DNA reads TGCGCCAGCAGCCAAGACAACCTCTATGGCTACACCTTC.

Comments on this clonotype: It may be a read error: a sequence one base away is much more abundant. The conserved final phenylalanine or tryptophan is absent from the CDR3, which likely points to a read error. This chain's CDR3 is CASSYGQMNTEAFL. The CDR3 DNA reads TGTGCCAGCAGTTACGGACAAATGAACACTGAAGCTTTCCTT. This chain links TRBV6-5 with TRBJ1-1, with D maybe TRBD1 (5 bases). The CDR3 is made up of 14 amino acids. Trimming stripped 2 bases from V and 0 bases from J, with 7 bases between. Per the germline V gene, CDR1 is MNHEY and CDR2 is SVGAGI.

This clonotype was detected many times. This chain connects TRBV12-3 or TRBV12-4 to TRBJ1-5, with a tentative D call TRBD1 (6 bases). This CDR3 comprises 14 residues. V was shortened by 5 bases and J by 3 bases, with 11 bases between the two germline ends. Here the CDR3 reads CASSRTASNQPQHF. Here the CDR3 DNA reads TGTGCCAGCAGTAGGACAGCCTCCAATCAGCCCCAGCATTTT.

With regard to this clonotype: One end of the junction varies from germline; a read error may be responsible. The CDR3 region is CSARDQGQGAKETHYF. CDR3 in DNA: TGCAGTGCTAGAGATCAGGGACAGGGGGCAAAGGAGACCCACTACTTC. V usage is TRBV20-1 and J usage is TRBJ2-5, with 12 bases lining up with TRBD1. The CDR3 sequence is 16 residues long. Germline CDR1 reads DFQATT; CDR2 reads SNEGSKA (reference sequence).

The V gene is TRBV7-9, the J gene TRBJ2-5; D is unresolved. Germline CDR1 reads SEHNR; CDR2 reads FQNEAQ (reference sequence). This CDR3 has 14 residues. Between the trimmed V and J ends, which lost 3 bases and 2 bases, there was a span of 10 bases. CDR3: CASSFEWAQETQYF. As DNA, the CDR3 is TGTGCCAGCAGCTTCGAGTGGGCTCAAGAGACCCAGTACTTC.

CDR3 coding DNA: TGTGCCAGCAGTCGAATGGGGTACGCCAATGAGCAGTTCTTC. Protein product: CASSRMGYANEQFF. The gene calls are TRBV6-1 and TRBJ2-1; D remains unclear. V lost 5 bases to trimming and J lost 6 bases, with 14 bases between them. Germline V gene data show CDR1 as MNHNS and CDR2 as SASEGT. CDR3 length equals 14 residues.

The chain employs TRBV28 and TRBJ2-3; TRBD1 or TRBD2 may be the D gene (5 bases each). Deletions cut 7 bases from V and 0 bases from J, with 14 bases between. CDR1 is MDHEN, CDR2 SYDVKM, per germline. This CDR3 contains 15 residues. CDR3 DNA: TGTGCCAGCATCTCGGCAGGGACGAGCACAGATACGCAGTATTTT. Translated, it gives CASISAGTSTDTQYF.

The sample holds a few counts of this clonotype. The chain recombines TRBV5-1 with TRBJ2-3; 12 positions match TRBD2. Losses at the gene ends were 1 base for V and 0 bases for J; bases not matched to a gene: 12. CDR1 and CDR2 (germline): SGHRS, YFSETQ. The CDR3 is 20 residues long. The CDR3: CASSLLSPSGRASSTDTQYF. CDR3 bases: TGCGCCAGCAGCTTGCTGAGCCCTAGCGGGAGGGCGTCTAGCACAGATACGCAGTATTTT.